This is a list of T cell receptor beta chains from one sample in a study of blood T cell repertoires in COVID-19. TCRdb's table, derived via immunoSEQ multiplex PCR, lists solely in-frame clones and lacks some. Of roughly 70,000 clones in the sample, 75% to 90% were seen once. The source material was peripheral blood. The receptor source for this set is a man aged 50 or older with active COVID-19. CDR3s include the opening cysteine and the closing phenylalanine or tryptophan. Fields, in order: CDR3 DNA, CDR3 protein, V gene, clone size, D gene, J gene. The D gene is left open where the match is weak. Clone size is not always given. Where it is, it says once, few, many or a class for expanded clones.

TGCGCCAGCAGCCTACCTGGACTAGCGGGAGTCAATGAGCAGTTCTTC CASSLPGLAGVNEQFF TRBV5-1 once TRBD2 TRBJ2-1
TGTGCCAGCACCCCCTCTGGCAGGGCCACTGAAGCTTTCTTT CASTPSGRATEAFF TRBV7-2 - - TRBJ1-1
TGTGCCAGCAGCTCCCAGGGGAAGGGAGAGACCCAGTACTTC CASSSQGKGETQYF TRBV6-5 - - TRBJ2-5
TGTGCCAGCTCCTCTCAGGGGCCCGCTGAAGCTTTCTTT CASSSQGPAEAFF TRBV6-4 - - TRBJ1-1
TGTGCCAGCTCACCGCGACAGGTTCAGGGAACTGAAGCTTTCTTT CASSPRQVQGTEAFF TRBV18 - - TRBJ1-1
TGTGCCACCCTCCTAGCGGGAGGGGCCGAGCAGTACTTC CATLLAGGAEQYF TRBV10-3 - TRBD2 TRBJ2-7
TGTGCCAGCAGTTCGTTTGGAGGAGGGGAATCCACAGATACGCAGTATTTT CASSSFGGGESTDTQYF TRBV5-4 - - TRBJ2-3
TGTGCCAGCAGGCCTTCAGGGGGCAATCAGCCCCAGCATTTT CASRPSGGNQPQHF TRBV7-9 few - TRBJ1-5
TGTGCCAGCAGCCTACGACAGGGGGCCTTGCAGTCTGAAGCTTTCTTT CASSLRQGALQSEAFF TRBV28 - TRBD1 TRBJ1-1
TGTGCCAGCAGCCCGGGAGGTTTCTCCTACAATGAGCAGTTCTTC CASSPGGFSYNEQFF TRBV5-4 - TRBD2 TRBJ2-1
TGTGCCAGCAGCCAGGGAGGGTCTGGGGCCAACGTCCTGACTTTC CASSQGGSGANVLTF TRBV11-3 - TRBD2 TRBJ2-6
TGTGCCAGCAGCTTGGACTATGAGCATGGCTACACCTTC CASSLDYEHGYTF TRBV7-3 many - TRBJ1-2
TGTGCCAGCAGCCTAAACAACGGGATCCTCTACGAGCAGTACTTC CASSLNNGILYEQYF TRBV3-1/TRBV3-2 - - TRBJ2-7
TGTGCCAGCTCTCATACTTCCTTAGGGGGAGTAGGGAACGAGCAGTACTTC CASSHTSLGGVGNEQYF TRBV18 - - TRBJ2-7
TGTGCCAGCAGCTCTACTCGGACTAGCGGGAGCTCCTACGAGCAGTACTTC CASSSTRTSGSSYEQYF TRBV7-2 - TRBD2 TRBJ2-7
TGTGCCAGCAGTGAGATAGCGGGCTACGAGCAGTACTTC CASSEIAGYEQYF TRBV6-1 once TRBD2 TRBJ2-7
TGTGCCAGCAGTTACCCCGGTACCAATGAGCAGTTCTTC CASSYPGTNEQFF TRBV6-2/TRBV6-3 - - TRBJ2-1
TGTGCCAGCAGTCGACTAGCGGGAGCCTCCTACGAGCAGTACTTC CASSRLAGASYEQYF TRBV2 - TRBD2 TRBJ2-7
TGCGCCAGCAGCTTGGAGGGCAGGGGGTTGCTTGGCTACACCTTC CASSLEGRGLLGYTF TRBV5-1 - TRBD1 TRBJ1-2
TGTGCCAGCAACCCCCGGACTAGCGGGAGCTGGTGGGAGACCCAGTACTTC CASNPRTSGSWWETQYF TRBV6-4 - TRBD2 TRBJ2-5
TGTGCCAGCAGAATGATGGGGAAGCGGGCGACCTACGAGCAGTACTTC CASRMMGKRATYEQYF TRBV28 once - TRBJ2-7
TGTGCCAGTAGTCCCACGATCTCCACTTACAATGAGCAGTTCTTC CASSPTISTYNEQFF TRBV19 - - TRBJ2-1
TGTGCCAGCACCCAGGAAGAAAAACTGTTTTTT CASTQEEKLFF TRBV2 many - TRBJ1-4
TGTGCCAGCAGCAGACTAGGAGTGGCGGGAGCTTTCTTT CASSRLGVAGAFF TRBV7-2 - - TRBJ1-1
TGTGCCATCAGTGACCCCGGGACGGGGGCCTACGAGCAGTACTTC CAISDPGTGAYEQYF TRBV10-3 - - TRBJ2-7
TGTGCCAGTAACATCGACGGGGTTGGCGGTCAGCCCCAGCATTTT CASNIDGVGGQPQHF TRBV19 - - TRBJ1-5
TGTGCCATCCGGGATGCTAGCGGACTTTACAATGAGCAGTTCTTC CAIRDASGLYNEQFF TRBV10-3 - TRBD2 TRBJ2-1
TGTGCCAGCAGTCCACCGGGACAGGGGAGTCAGCCCCAGCATTTT CASSPPGQGSQPQHF TRBV28 - TRBD1 TRBJ1-5
TGTGCCAGCTCACCACCGGCTAGCTACTCCTACGAGCAGTACTTC CASSPPASYSYEQYF TRBV18 once - TRBJ2-7
TGTGCCAGTAGGCCCAAAAGGGGAGGCTATGGCTACACCTTC CASRPKRGGYGYTF TRBV19 - - TRBJ1-2
TGCGCCAGCAGTGAGAATCCCCGGGGAGATACGCAGTATTTT CASSENPRGDTQYF TRBV10-1 - - TRBJ2-3
TGTGCCAGCAGCAAGGACAGGGAAAGGATGTACGAGCAGTACTTC CASSKDRERMYEQYF TRBV7-2 once TRBD1 TRBJ2-7
TGTGCCAGCAGTGAAAGGACCCCGGGACTAGCGGGCGAGCAGTACTTC CASSERTPGLAGEQYF TRBV6-1 - TRBD2 TRBJ2-7
TGTGCCAGCAGCCGACTAGCGGGTAGGAACACCGGGGAGCTGTTTTTT CASSRLAGRNTGELFF TRBV6-2/TRBV6-3 - TRBD2 TRBJ2-2
TGTGCCAGCAGCCTACCCGGTGATAGAGACAATGAGCAGTTCTTC CASSLPGDRDNEQFF TRBV5-6 - - TRBJ2-1
TGTGCCAGCAGTTACTCAACAGGGGCCAGGGCCCAGCATTTT CASSYSTGARAQHF TRBV6-6 - TRBD1 TRBJ1-5
TGTGCCAGCAGTTACTCGGGACAGTACTATGGCTACACCTTC CASSYSGQYYGYTF TRBV6-2/TRBV6-3 - TRBD1 TRBJ1-2
TGTGCCAGCAGCGACGGGGACAGTTTCAGCTCTAATGAAAAACTGTTTTTT CASSDGDSFSSNEKLFF TRBV9 - TRBD1 TRBJ1-4
TGCAGCGTTGACCCACAGGGGGAGACCTACAATGAGCAGTTCTTC CSVDPQGETYNEQFF TRBV29-1 - TRBD1 TRBJ2-1
TGTGCCAGCAGCCCTTTACCAGGGGATGGCTACACCTTC CASSPLPGDGYTF TRBV3-1/TRBV3-2 - - TRBJ1-2
TGCGCCAGCAGCCACCGGGGGGGCCTGGTCTCCTACAATGAGCAGTTCTTC CASSHRGGLVSYNEQFF TRBV4-1 - TRBD2 TRBJ2-1
TGTGCCAGCAGGCCCACCTTGGGGAGGGAACACGAGCAGTACTTC CASRPTLGREHEQYF TRBV7-2 - TRBD2 TRBJ2-7
TGTGCCATCAGTGATTGGGTATACAGAACCCTTAAAGTCGACGGCTACACCTTC CAISDWVYRTLKVDGYTF TRBV10-3 - - TRBJ1-2
TGTGCCTGGAGCCGAATAGGACAGAGAACAGATACGCAGTATTTT CAWSRIGQRTDTQYF TRBV30 - - TRBJ2-3
TGTGCCATCACTAGAACTAGCGGAGAGCAGTTCTTC CAITRTSGEQFF TRBV10-3 - TRBD2 TRBJ2-1
TGTGCCAGCAGATTGGCTAGAACTTACACAGATACGCAGTATTTT CASRLARTYTDTQYF TRBV6-5 - - TRBJ2-3
TGTGCTAGTGGTTTGTCCTTCTACAATGAGCAGTTCTTC CASGLSFYNEQFF TRBV12-5 - - TRBJ2-1
TGTGCCAGCAGAGGGACAGTATCTCCCTACGAGCAGTACTTC CASRGTVSPYEQYF TRBV27 - TRBD1 TRBJ2-7
TGTGCCAGCAGCGTTTTAACAGGGGGCACCGGGGAGCTGTTTTTT CASSVLTGGTGELFF TRBV9 - TRBD1 TRBJ2-2
TGCAGTGCCCCCTCGGGGTTTGGCTACACCTTC CSAPSGFGYTF TRBV20-1 - - TRBJ1-2
TGTGCCAGCAGCCAAGGGACTAGCGGGCGCTCCGAGCAGTACTTC CASSQGTSGRSEQYF TRBV3-1/TRBV3-2 - TRBD2 TRBJ2-7
TGTGCCAGCAACGCACCGGGACAGGGTTCAGATACGCAGTATTTT CASNAPGQGSDTQYF TRBV28 - TRBD1 TRBJ2-3
TGTGCCAGCAGCCTAGGGACTTTCCGAGAGACCCAGTACTTC CASSLGTFRETQYF TRBV11-2 - - TRBJ2-5
TGTGCCAGCGATTCGATAACGGCAGATACGCAGTATTTT CASDSITADTQYF TRBV5-5 - - TRBJ2-3